The entry below describes one T cell receptor beta chain. J was trimmed by 7 bases and V by 5 bases; bases with no gene match: 8. Looked up from germline, CDR1 is MNHNY and CDR2 is SVGAGI (reference sequence). This CDR3 has 15 residues. This sample was taken from a study of blood T cell repertoires in COVID-19. The data were produced by immunoSEQ multiplex PCR, yet TCRdb's version contains in-frame clones alone and is incomplete. The repertoire holds hundreds of thousands of clones, with around 90% as singletons. Material: peripheral blood. The origin of this receptor is a woman aged 25-40 years with acute or convalescent COVID-19. V is TRBV6-6 and J is TRBJ2-2; 9 bases are a match to TRBD2. The CDR3 here is CASSLGAGGVGELFF. In DNA, the CDR3 is TGTGCCAGCAGTCTGGGAGCGGGAGGTGTCGGGGAGCTGTTTTTT.